One sample yielded the 22 T cell receptor beta chains listed below, sequenced in a study of regulatory T cells in long-lasting Graves disease. Assembly of TCR beta libraries relied on iRepertoire HTBI primers together with Arm-PCR of CDR3 regions. TCRdb re-derived calls from the multiplex PCR reads in MiXCR, one entry per CDR3 protein. The table records about 470,000 distinct CDR3 sequences, around a fifth of them present only once. Time point of the sample: persistent/refractory GD, antithyroid drugs over 5 years with positive TRAb. From RNA extracted from PBMCs, the TCR library was made. The starting material was peripheral blood mononuclear cells (PBMCs), obtained when the disease was refractory, from a patient treated with antithyroid drugs. These receptors all stem from a female donor with Graves disease.

This clonotype was picked up many times. This sequence joins TRBV20-1 and TRBJ1-1, with D perhaps TRBD1 (6 bases). Germline values: CDR1 DFQATT, CDR2 SNEGSKA (reference sequence). Trimming stripped 5 bases from V and 1 base from J, with 17 bases between. CDR3 length: 15 residues. The CDR3 DNA sequence: TGCAGTGCTCCCCGCCAGGACAGTAGGAACACTGAAGCTTTCTTT. This encodes CSAPRQDSRNTEAFF.

This clonotype has just one count. The chain joins TRBV7-8 to TRBJ2-3, with no clear D. Deletions cut 5 bases from V and 2 bases from J, with 11 bases between. CDR1 and CDR2 (germline): SGHVS, FQNEAQ. This CDR3 contains 14 residues. The DNA of the CDR3 is TGTGCCAGCAGCCCGTGGGAAAACACAGATACGCAGTATTTT. It is translated as CASSPWENTDTQYF.

This sequence joins TRBV5-1 and TRBJ2-7; 10 positions match TRBD1. CDR3 length equals 15 residues. The ends lost 5 bases at V and 4 bases at J; junction bases unmatched: 9. Germline assignment: CDR1 SGHRS and CDR2 YFSETQ. CDR3 nucleotides: TGCGCCAGCAGGGATCCGGGACAGGGGATTTACGAGCAGTACTTC. This translates into CASRDPGQGIYEQYF.

This chain uses TRBV20-1 with TRBJ2-5, with TRBD2 identical over 11 bases. This CDR3 has 15 residues. Trimming cost V 5 bases and J 1 base; bases outside gene matches: 6. The V gene's germline CDR1 is DFQATT and CDR2 SNEGSKA (reference sequence). Here the CDR3 DNA reads TGCAGTGCTCCGGGGACTAGCGGAATCCAAGAGACCCAGTACTTC. Its translation: CSAPGTSGIQETQYF.

This clonotype was seen repeatedly, ten times or more. The chain uses TRBV11-3 and TRBJ1-1, with unresolved D. V lost 5 bases and J lost 1, with 17 bases in between. The CDR3 contains 16 residues. Germline V gene sequence: CDR1 SGHNT, CDR2 YENEEA. The CDR3 DNA sequence: TGTGCCAGCAGCCTGAGGACCACCCCGAAGAACACTGAAGCTTTCTTT. Protein product: CASSLRTTPKNTEAFF.

Comments on this clonotype: It may be a read error: a sequence one base away is much more abundant. Lacking the conserved final phenylalanine or tryptophan, this CDR3 likely reflects a read error. The chain carries TRBV27 and TRBJ1-2; maybe TRBD1 (5 bases). Germline loops: CDR1 MNHEY, CDR2 SMNVEV (reference sequence). The CDR3 is 15 amino acids. V lost 3 bases and J 7 bases, leaving 18 bases between the germline ends. The CDR3 loop reads CASSFAGAFDGGYTL. In DNA, the CDR3 is TGTGCCAGCAGTTTCGCCGGGGCCTTCGACGGTGGCTACACCCTC.

A note on this clonotype: This sequence may be a read error, since a much larger clone differs from it by one base. CDR3 sequence (DNA): TGTGCCAGCAGACATTACTCCATAGGGGGCTCCTACGAGCAGTACTTC. As protein: CASRHYSIGGSYEQYF. V gene TRBV7-3 combines with J gene TRBJ2-7; perhaps TRBD1 as D (6 bases). Germline V gives CDR1 SGHTA, CDR2 FQGTGA. Trimming shortened V by 6 bases and J by 0 bases, and 18 bases separated the two germline ends. The CDR3 runs to 16 residues.

The table lists this clonotype with many counts. The chain links TRBV6-1 to TRBJ2-7; no reliable D call. Trimming stripped 6 bases from V and 0 bases from J, with 12 bases between. Looked up from germline, CDR1 is MNHNS and CDR2 is SASEGT. The CDR3 consists of 14 residues. The CDR3 sequence: CASSYGRSSYEQYF. CDR3 DNA sequence: TGTGCCAGCAGCTACGGTAGAAGCTCCTACGAGCAGTACTTC.

The chain links TRBV30 to TRBJ2-7; D remains ambiguous. From germline, CDR1 is GTSNPN and CDR2 SVGIG (reference sequence). Trimming took 1 base from V and 6 from J, leaving 13 bases between them. The CDR3 runs 13 residues. The CDR3 DNA sequence: TGTGCCTGGAGTGGGTCAGGTTTGGGCGAGCAGTACTTC. Its translation: CAWSGSGLGEQYF. The complete variable domain, with remaining parts taken from reference TRBV30 and TRBJ2-7, reads SQTIHQWPATLVQPVGSPLSLECTVEGTSNPNLYWYRQAAGRGLQLLFYSVGIGQISSEVPQNLSASRPQDRQFILSSKKLLLSDSGFYLCAWSGSGLGEQYFGPGTRLTVT.

This clonotype has at least ten counts. The chain employs TRBV10-3 and TRBJ1-5; TRBD1 matches 7 bases. The CDR3 covers 14 residues. Germline V gene sequence: CDR1 ENHRY, CDR2 SYGVKD. The V and J ends lost 5 bases and 5 bases, in that order; junction bases with no gene match: 6. This CDR3 is CAISQGQRDQPQHF. CDR3 DNA sequence: TGTGCCATCAGTCAGGGACAGAGAGATCAGCCCCAGCATTTT.

J is TRBJ1-3 and V is TRBV6-5; D remains ambiguous. The V end was cut by 0 bases, the J end by 0 bases, with 9 bases between. Looked up from germline, CDR1 is MNHEY and CDR2 is SVGAGI. This CDR3 region has 16 residues. CDR3 region: CASSYSWASSGNTIYF. The CDR3 DNA sequence: TGTGCCAGCAGTTACTCCTGGGCTTCCTCTGGAAACACCATATATTTT.

The chain has TRBV7-2 and TRBJ2-4, with TRBD2 matching 11 bases. CDR1 and CDR2 (germline): SGHTA, FQGNSA. J gave up 1 base and V 5 bases, and 4 bases lay outside the gene matches. CDR3 length: 16 residues. CDR3 in amino acids: CASSRASGGAKNIQYF. CDR3 nucleotide sequence: TGTGCCAGCAGCCGGGCTAGCGGGGGGGCCAAAAACATTCAGTACTTC. The full variable domain, completed using reference TRBV7-2 and TRBJ2-4, is GAGVSQSPSNKVTEKGKDVELRCDPISGHTALYWYRQSLGQGLEFLIYFQGNSAPDKSGLPSDRFSAERTGGSVSTLTIQRTQQEDSAVYLCASSRASGGAKNIQYFGAGTRLSVL.

At least ten counts were recorded for this clonotype. The chain employs TRBV11-1 and TRBJ2-1, with D perhaps matching TRBD1 (5 bases). Near its end, the DNA agrees better with TRBJ1-2, so the J call may be wrong. Germline lookup yields CDR1 SGHAT and CDR2 FQDESV (reference sequence). The CDR3 runs 12 residues. The CDR3 coding sequence is TGTGCCAGCAGCACCCCTCGGGGGGGGTACACCTTC. Translating gives CASSTPRGGYTF.

This clonotype was detected many times. This chain connects TRBV12-3 or TRBV12-4 to TRBJ1-3; D might be TRBD1 (6 bases). The CDR3 has 16 amino acids. V was shortened by 3 bases and J by 0 bases, with 12 bases between the two germline ends. The CDR3 protein is CASSFGTRSSGNTIYF. In DNA, the CDR3 is TGTGCCAGCAGTTTTGGGACAAGAAGCTCTGGAAACACCATATATTTT.

This clonotype came up a few times. V gene TRBV27 combines with J gene TRBJ1-4; D not certain. The CDR3 extends over 17 amino acids. Germline CDR1 reads MNHEY; CDR2 reads SMNVEV (reference sequence). Trimming stripped 2 bases from V and 3 bases from J, with 16 bases between. CDR3 loop: CASSLRGLVGSNEKLFF. The DNA of the CDR3 is TGTGCCAGCAGTTTACGGGGTTTAGTGGGTTCTAATGAAAAACTGTTTTTT.

This clonotype has more than one count but fewer than ten. The rearrangement joins TRBV9 to TRBJ2-5; D possibly uses TRBD1 or TRBD2 (5 bases each). Trimming took 0 bases from V and 5 from J, leaving 17 bases between them. The germline CDR1 and CDR2 sequences are SGDLS and YYNGEE. This CDR3 comprises 16 residues. CDR3 protein: CASSVGDHTRGETQYF. The CDR3 nucleotides are TGTGCCAGCAGCGTAGGGGACCATACGCGCGGGGAGACCCAGTACTTC.

The rearrangement links TRBV9 to TRBJ1-5; D is unclear. The CDR3 is 15 amino acids. Germline CDR1 SGDLS, CDR2 YYNGEE. The V and J ends lost 3 bases and 1 base respectively, with 11 bases between them. As DNA, the CDR3 is TGTGCCAGCAGCGAGGGAGGTGAGAGCAATCAGCCCCAGCATTTT. Its translation: CASSEGGESNQPQHF. The full variable domain, rest sourced from reference TRBV9 and TRBJ1-5, is DSGVTQTPKHLITATGQRVTLRCSPRSGDLSVYWYQQSLDQGLQFLIQYYNGEERAKGNILERFSAQQFPDLHSELNLSSLELGDSALYFCASSEGGESNQPQHFGDGTRLSIL.

This clonotype was seen a handful of times. This chain links TRBV5-1 with TRBJ2-2; 8 bases align to TRBD2. CDR1 SGHRS and CDR2 YFSETQ come from the germline V gene. V was clipped by 0 bases and J by 5 bases; unmatched bases: 12. This CDR3 is 18 amino acids long. CDR3 bases: TGCGCCAGCAGCTTGGGGGCCGGGGGGGCCCTCACGACCGGGGAGCTGTTTTTT. Encoded protein: CASSLGAGGALTTGELFF.

This clonotype has a handful of counts. The CDR3 loop reads CSAIGIGEAVATNEKLFF. The DNA for the CDR3 is TGCAGTGCTATAGGGATCGGGGAGGCAGTTGCAACTAATGAAAAACTGTTTTTT. The chain uses TRBV20-1 and TRBJ1-4, with D hard to call. Germline V gives CDR1 DFQATT, CDR2 SNEGSKA (reference sequence). V was trimmed by 4 bases and J by 0 bases, leaving 21 bases between them. CDR3 length equals 18 residues.

Note on this clonotype: The germline gene is not matched at one end of the junction; a read error may be the cause. The chain joins TRBV7-9 to TRBJ2-7, with 8 nucleotides matching TRBD1. The CDR3 consists of 15 residues. The germline V gene encodes CDR1 SEHNR and CDR2 FQNEAQ (reference sequence). The CDR3 region has the DNA TGTGCCAGCAGCCCCCGGACAGGGAGGAACTACGAGCAGTGCTTC. The encoded protein is CASSPRTGRNYEQCF.

At least ten counts were recorded for this clonotype. The rearrangement links TRBV9 to TRBJ2-6; D is unclear. Trimming shortened V by 0 bases and J by 2 bases, and 6 bases separated the two germline ends. The germline V gene has CDR1 SGDLS and CDR2 YYNGEE. CDR3 size: 15 residues. The DNA of the CDR3 is TGTGCCAGCAGCGTAGTTGGGGCTGGGGCCAACGTCCTGACTTTC. The encoded protein is CASSVVGAGANVLTF.

The chain recombines TRBV9 with TRBJ1-5, with D tentatively TRBD1 (6 bases). The CDR3 runs 15 residues. Germline assignment: CDR1 SGDLS and CDR2 YYNGEE. The ends were cut back, 0 bases at V and 6 bases at J, with 13 bases in the middle. CDR3 in amino acids: CASSVDTGLGQPQHF. In DNA, the CDR3 is TGTGCCAGCAGCGTAGACACAGGGTTAGGTCAGCCCCAGCATTTT. Based on the CDR3 plus reference TRBV9 and TRBJ1-5, the full variable domain is DSGVTQTPKHLITATGQRVTLRCSPRSGDLSVYWYQQSLDQGLQFLIQYYNGEERAKGNILERFSAQQFPDLHSELNLSSLELGDSALYFCASSVDTGLGQPQHFGDGTRLSIL.